These 30 T cell receptor beta chains share one sample of origin, sequenced in a study of naive and memory T cell subsets. Two oligonucleotides, mixed equimolar, formed the beta constant-region primer covering TRBC1 and TRBC2. Ligated cDNA was amplified by four rounds of PCR with nested alpha and beta constant-region primers and SP2. A single record per CDR3 protein comes from TCRdb applying MiXCR to the UMI-ligation and nested PCR reads. Among just over 80,000 distinct CDR3 sequences listed, approximately 10% were seen once. Material: naive CD8+ T cells from blood. The receptor source for this set is a human donor in good health.

V and J are TRBV3-1 and TRBJ2-7; no clear D gene. The CDR3 sequence is 13 residues long. The germline V gene has CDR1 LGHDT and CDR2 YNNKEL (reference sequence). Trimming cost V 4 bases and J 4 bases, with 11 bases left between them. The chain's CDR3 is CASSLGSDYEQYF. The CDR3 DNA reads as TGTGCCAGCAGCCTGGGAAGCGATTACGAGCAGTACTTC.

The chain joins TRBV5-1 to TRBJ2-3; D perhaps matches TRBD2 (5 bases). CDR3 size: 17 residues. Trimming left V 4 bases short and J 4 bases short, with 22 bases between. Germline V gene sequence: CDR1 SGHRS, CDR2 YFSETQ. The chain's CDR3 is CASSPTVGVTGPDTQYF. Written as DNA, the CDR3 is TGCGCCAGCAGCCCGACGGTGGGAGTCACGGGCCCAGATACGCAGTATTTT.

This clonotype has just a few counts. V gene TRBV25-1 combines with J gene TRBJ1-5, with 8 bases that match TRBD1. Germline loops: CDR1 MGHDK, CDR2 SYGVNS. Losses at the gene ends were 5 bases for V and 6 bases for J; bases not matched to a gene: 6. This CDR3 contains 14 residues. CDR3 nucleotides: TGTGCCAGCAGTATTACAGGGACAGGTCAGCCCCAGCATTTT. Its translation is CASSITGTGQPQHF.

The V and J genes are TRBV4-2 and TRBJ2-7; 7 nucleotides match TRBD1. Germline-derived CDR1 and CDR2 are LGHNA and YNFKEQ. The length of the CDR3 is 14 residues. V lost 1 base, J lost 1 base, and 1 base stayed unmatched. The CDR3 here is CASSQAGQSYEQYF. Written as DNA, the CDR3 is TGTGCCAGCAGCCAAGCGGGACAGTCCTACGAGCAGTACTTC.

This clonotype was recorded at least ten times. This chain uses TRBV30 with TRBJ2-7; TRBD2 matches at 9 bases. Germline lookup yields CDR1 GTSNPN and CDR2 SVGIG (reference sequence). V dropped 5 bases and J dropped 3; count of bases not matched to a gene: 11. The CDR3 spans 15 residues. CDR3: CAWGGRTSADYEQYF. The CDR3 DNA follows: TGTGCCTGGGGGGGGCGGACTAGCGCGGACTACGAGCAGTACTTC.

There are a few counts of this clonotype. CDR3: CASSLLRLDRGGGNTIYF. In nucleotides, the CDR3 is TGTGCCAGCAGCTTATTGCGACTGGACAGGGGTGGCGGAAACACCATATATTTT. The chain carries TRBV7-9 and TRBJ1-3, with 9 bases lining up with TRBD1. The CDR3 has 18 residues. Trimming at V came to 2 bases and at J to 4 bases, leaving 12 bases not matched to a gene. Germline CDR1 SEHNR, CDR2 FQNEAQ (reference sequence). Complete variable domain (other parts from reference TRBV7-9 and TRBJ1-3): DTGVSQNPRHKITKRGQNVTFRCDPISEHNRLYWYRQTLGQGPEFLTYFQNEAQLEKSRLLSDRFSAERPKGSFSTLEIQRTEQGDSAMYLCASSLLRLDRGGGNTIYFGEGSWLTVV.

Only a few counts were recorded for this clonotype. This chain connects TRBV28 to TRBJ1-6; TRBD1 agrees at 10 bases. The CDR3 sequence is 14 residues long. The V gene's germline CDR1 is MDHEN and CDR2 SYDVKM. V shed 7 bases and J 9 bases; nucleotides not matched to a gene: 6. The CDR3 coding sequence is TGTGCCAGCACCGGGACAGGGGCTGCTTCACCCCTCCACTTT. It translates to CASTGTGAASPLHF. The variable domain in full, completed from reference TRBV28 and TRBJ1-6, reads DVKVTQSSRYLVKRTGEKVFLECVQDMDHENMFWYRQDPGLGLRLIYFSYDVKMKEKGDIPEGYSVSREKKERFSLILESASTNQTSMYLCASTGTGAASPLHFGNGTRLTVT.

The J gene is TRBJ1-3, the V gene TRBV11-2; D gene uncertain. Trimming cost V 1 base and J 8 bases, with 3 bases left between them. From germline, CDR1 is SGHAT and CDR2 FQNNGV. The CDR3 covers 11 residues. The DNA for the CDR3 is TGTGCCAGCAGCTTAGGGGACACCATATATTTT. Encoded protein: CASSLGDTIYF.

Ten or more counts support this clonotype. This chain joins TRBV7-6 and TRBJ1-4, with TRBD1 identical over 10 bases. CDR1 SGHVS and CDR2 FNYEAQ come from the germline V gene. Germline trimming cut 5 bases from V and 8 bases from J; bases unmatched to any gene: 8. This CDR3 spans 15 amino acids. The chain's CDR3 is CASSGRTGGREKLFF. The CDR3 DNA reads as TGTGCCAGCAGCGGGCGGACAGGGGGGAGAGAAAAACTGTTTTTT.

This clonotype was picked up many times. In DNA, the CDR3 is TGTGCCAGCAGTTTATCGCCGGGGGAGCAGTACTTC. It encodes CASSLSPGEQYF. This sequence joins TRBV27 and TRBJ2-7, with D possibly matching TRBD2 (5 bases). The CDR3 runs to 12 residues. Per the germline V gene, CDR1 is MNHEY and CDR2 is SMNVEV (reference sequence). V gave up 0 bases and J gave up 7 bases, with 7 bases separating them.

This chain joins TRBV21-1 and TRBJ2-3. TRBV21-1 is flagged as a pseudogene. The CDR3 consists of 12 residues. The CDR3 sequence: CVSSRLTDTQYF. The CDR3 nucleotides are TGTGTCAGCAGCAGGCTCACAGATACGCAGTATTTT.

This chain connects TRBV4-1 to TRBJ2-1; no reliable D call. Germline-derived CDR1 and CDR2 are MGHRA and YSYEKL. The CDR3 runs 18 residues. The V gene lost 0 bases and the J gene lost 3 bases, with 18 bases spanning the gap. CDR3 loop: CASSQDLLQRPIYNEQFF. DNA of the CDR3: TGCGCCAGCAGCCAAGATCTTCTCCAGCGTCCGATCTACAATGAGCAGTTCTTC.

This clonotype has ten or more counts. This chain uses TRBV7-6 with TRBJ2-1; 13 nucleotides align to TRBD2. The V gene's germline CDR1 is SGHVS and CDR2 FNYEAQ. CDR3 length: 18 amino acids. With 2 bases clipped from V and 4 bases from J, the junction kept 8 bases outside the gene matches. The CDR3 DNA sequence: TGTGCCAGCAGCTTATTGACTAGCGGGGGGTTAGGGTACAATGAGCAGTTCTTC. Amino acid sequence: CASSLLTSGGLGYNEQFF.

In this sample, this clonotype turned up a few times. V is TRBV7-9 and J is TRBJ2-2; 9 bases are a match to TRBD2. This CDR3 is 16 amino acids long. Germline CDR1 is SEHNR and CDR2 is FQNEAQ (reference sequence). V lost 5 bases and J lost 4; bases outside the gene matches: 8. CDR3 protein: CASSAPGLASTGELFF. In nucleotides, the CDR3 is TGTGCCAGCAGCGCACCGGGACTAGCATCCACCGGGGAGCTGTTTTTT.

V and J are TRBV12-2 and TRBJ2-2; TRBD2, as called in the table, went unchecked against the DNA. TRBV12-2 represents a pseudogene. The CDR3 extends over 19 amino acids. Written as DNA, the CDR3 is TGTGCAAGTCGCTTAGTGAGTTTCGTTTTGACACTGGGAGCCGGGGAGCTGTTTTTT. Amino acid sequence: CASRLVSFVLTLGAGELFF.

The chain recombines TRBV28 with TRBJ1-1; D not certain. Germline V lookup: CDR1 MDHEN, CDR2 SYDVKM. The ends were cut back, 3 bases at V and 2 bases at J, with 22 bases in the middle. The CDR3 totals 18 residues. The CDR3 protein is CASSFRVVGPGFNTEAFF. The DNA for the CDR3 is TGTGCCAGCAGTTTCCGGGTCGTCGGGCCCGGTTTTAACACTGAAGCTTTCTTT. The full variable domain, with the rest looked up from reference TRBV28 and TRBJ1-1, is DVKVTQSSRYLVKRTGEKVFLECVQDMDHENMFWYRQDPGLGLRLIYFSYDVKMKEKGDIPEGYSVSREKKERFSLILESASTNQTSMYLCASSFRVVGPGFNTEAFFGQGTRLTVV.

The V and J genes are TRBV24-1 and TRBJ2-1; the D gene is possibly TRBD2 (5 bases). V was shortened by 3 bases and J by 7 bases, with 9 bases between the two germline ends. The CDR3 contains 13 residues. Germline V lookup: CDR1 KGHDR, CDR2 SFDVKD. CDR3 sequence: CATSDLSGNEQFF. CDR3 sequence (DNA): TGTGCCACCAGTGATCTGAGCGGTAATGAGCAGTTCTTC.

The DNA of the CDR3 is TGTGCCAGCAGTCCCAAGCGGGAACGGGCCGGGGAGCTGTTTTTT. This codes for CASSPKRERAGELFF. J is TRBJ2-2 and V is TRBV28; 7 bases agree with TRBD2. The V gene end was trimmed by 5 bases and the J gene end by 6 bases; junction bases not matched to a gene: 9. Germline V gene sequence: CDR1 MDHEN, CDR2 SYDVKM. The CDR3 sequence is 15 residues long.

This clonotype was seen many times. The J gene is TRBJ2-2, the V gene TRBV29-1, with TRBD2 identical over 13 bases. The germline gives CDR1 SQVTM, CDR2 ANQGSEA. Losses at the gene ends were 6 bases for V and 6 bases for J; bases not matched to a gene: 10. The CDR3 loop spans 16 amino acids. The chain's CDR3 is CSVTGTSGKVAGELFF. The CDR3 DNA follows: TGCAGCGTGACCGGGACTAGCGGGAAGGTAGCCGGGGAGCTGTTTTTT.

This chain connects TRBV29-1 to TRBJ2-1, with 8 bases lining up with TRBD2. The CDR3 loop spans 15 amino acids. V lost 3 bases, J lost 4 bases, and 8 bases stayed unmatched. Germline V gene data show CDR1 as SQVTM and CDR2 as ANQGSEA. For the CDR3, the DNA is TGCAGCGTTGAGGGTAGCGGGGCCCAATACAATGAGCAGTTCTTC. Its translation: CSVEGSGAQYNEQFF.

This clonotype was found many times. The chain links TRBV4-3 to TRBJ1-6, with D unresolved. Trimming shortened V by 1 base and J by 0 bases, and 16 bases separated the two germline ends. CDR1 and CDR2 from the germline V gene are LGHNA and YSLEER. This CDR3 has 19 amino acids. CDR3 nucleotides: TGCGCCAGCAGCCAAGCTGCCAAAACAGAGAGCTCCTATAATTCACCCCTCCACTTT. It is translated as CASSQAAKTESSYNSPLHF.

The chain uses TRBV6-5 and TRBJ1-5; D possibly corresponds to TRBD1 (5 bases). Trimming stripped 0 bases from V and 0 bases from J, with 6 bases between. The CDR3 runs 15 residues. The V gene's germline CDR1 is MNHEY and CDR2 SVGAGI. CDR3 sequence: CASSYSGGSNQPQHF. The CDR3 DNA reads as TGTGCCAGCAGTTACTCTGGGGGTAGCAATCAGCCCCAGCATTTT.

This clonotype has just a few counts. The gene calls are TRBV15 and TRBJ2-7; D call uncertain. This CDR3 is built from 15 residues. V was pared by 0 bases and J by 3 bases, with 12 bases between. Germline V lookup: CDR1 LNHNV, CDR2 YYDKDF (reference sequence). This CDR3 is CATSREGAPSYEQYF. In DNA form, the CDR3 reads TGTGCCACCAGCAGAGAAGGAGCGCCCAGCTACGAGCAGTACTTC.

Only a few counts were recorded for this clonotype. The chain employs TRBV7-2 and TRBJ2-7, with 8 bases lining up with TRBD2. The CDR3 spans 16 residues. V gave up 1 base and J gave up 3 bases; unmatched junction bases: 8. Per germline, CDR1 SGHTA and CDR2 FQGNSA. In DNA, the CDR3 is TGTGCCAGCAGCTTAGTCCAGACGGGACTAGTCTACGAGCAGTACTTC. This gives the protein CASSLVQTGLVYEQYF.

This clonotype appeared a few times. CDR3 coding DNA: TGCAGCGTTGGGGGCGTATCCGACCAGCAGCAGTTCTTC. This codes for CSVGGVSDQQQFF. This chain uses TRBV29-1 with TRBJ2-1; a weak D match, TRBD1 (5 bases). CDR3 length: 13 residues. Germline V CDR1 and CDR2: SQVTM, ANQGSEA. The V end lost 4 bases, the J end lost 11 bases, and 18 bases lay between the germline ends.

The chain uses TRBV7-2 and TRBJ2-5; 9 bases line up with TRBD1. V was pared by 1 base and J by 1 base, with 4 bases of the junction left unmatched. The CDR3 is 16 residues long. Germline values: CDR1 SGHTA, CDR2 FQGNSA. This CDR3 is CASSLEGTGFQETQYF. The CDR3 DNA reads as TGTGCCAGCAGCTTAGAAGGGACAGGGTTCCAAGAGACCCAGTACTTC.

The chain has TRBV5-6 and TRBJ1-1; the D is unclear. The germline CDR1 and CDR2 sequences are SGHDT and YYEEEE. The V end was cut by 2 bases, the J end by 1 base, with 6 bases between. The CDR3 runs 13 residues. The CDR3 spells CASSFAENTEAFF. In DNA, the CDR3 is TGTGCCAGCAGCTTTGCAGAGAACACTGAAGCTTTCTTT.

This clonotype was observed at least ten times. The V and J genes are TRBV4-1 and TRBJ2-3; D uncertain. The germline V gene encodes CDR1 MGHRA and CDR2 YSYEKL. Trimming left V 3 bases short and J 6 bases short, with 16 bases between. This CDR3 has 15 residues. The CDR3 loop is CASSHVTLGADTQYF. CDR3 sequence (DNA): TGCGCCAGCAGCCATGTCACTCTGGGCGCCGATACGCAGTATTTT.

This sequence joins TRBV6-5 and TRBJ2-7; 10 bases align to TRBD2. Losses at the gene ends were 5 bases for V and 4 bases for J; bases not matched to a gene: 8. Germline V gene lookup returns CDR1 MNHEY and CDR2 SVGAGI. There are 15 residues in the CDR3. CDR3 amino acids: CASSPTGTSEYEQYF. As DNA, the CDR3 is TGTGCCAGCAGTCCTACAGGGACTAGCGAATACGAGCAGTACTTC.

The sample holds many counts of this clonotype. CDR3 sequence: CASSLPLTDTQYF. As DNA, the CDR3 is TGTGCCAGCAGTTTACCACTCACAGATACGCAGTATTTT. The V and J genes are TRBV27 and TRBJ2-3, with D uncertain. The CDR3 totals 13 residues. In germline, CDR1 is MNHEY, CDR2 SMNVEV (reference sequence). The V end was cut by 2 bases, the J end by 2 bases, with 5 bases between.